Detailed here is one T cell receptor (beta chain). Its antigen is undetermined. Both 60 Vbeta primers and 13 Jbeta primers went into the PCR. The protocol was immunoSEQ multiplex PCR, while the TCRdb copy is restricted to in-frame clones and leaves out a portion. The sample has about 130,000 clones, about two thirds seen once. This sample is part of a study of cytomegalovirus exposure and HLA in healthy donors. Study outcomes and limitations: Later analysis indicated greater clonal expansion among HLA-associated TCR beta chains than among equally common other chains. Most TCR beta V segments were productive about 90% or about 30% of the time in an earlier analysis. On later analysis, the bulk of CMV-associated TCR beta chains appeared to be HLA-restricted.

V shed 5 bases and J shed 2 bases, with 19 bases lying between them. This CDR3 has 18 amino acids. Germline CDR1 reads SEHNR; CDR2 reads FQNEAQ (reference sequence). The chain has TRBV7-9 and TRBJ2-6; possibly TRBD2 for D (7 bases). The origin of this receptor is a woman in her thirties or forties in good health and CMV-seronegative. Sequenced sample: PBMCs. CDR3 DNA sequence: TGTGCCAGCAGCCCAATCAGCCGGGGGGCGCCTGGGGCCAACGTCCTGACTTTC. Translating gives CASSPISRGAPGANVLTF.